The clone carrying this TCR beta chain was detected many times. TCRdb called the 5' RACE reads again in MiXCR, with one record for every CDR3 protein. The table shows about 340,000 distinct CDR3 sequences, with roughly an eighth occurring only once. This sample was taken from a study of identical twins. V was pared by 3 bases and J by 4 bases, with 13 bases between. Germline V gives CDR1 SQVTM, CDR2 ANQGSEA. The CDR3 is 14 residues long. The same sample was also used in a study of yellow fever vaccine responses in identical twins.

The receptor comes from a woman younger than 30 in good health. The material sequenced was CD8+ T cells sorted from blood. The genes are TRBV29-1 and TRBJ2-1, with a possible D match to TRBD1 (5 bases). In DNA, the CDR3 is TGCAGCGTTGAGGTTAGCACAGGATACAATGAGCAGTTCTTC. Translated: CSVEVSTGYNEQFF.